This T cell receptor (beta chain) originates from a study of blood T cell repertoires in COVID-19. The CDR3 spans 15 residues. Germline assignment: CDR1 KGHDR and CDR2 SFDVKD. The V segment lost 4 bases and the J segment 4 bases; nucleotides outside the gene matches: 8. Assay used: immunoSEQ multiplex PCR; TCRdb lists only in-frame clones, some missing. The sample carries tens of thousands of clones, roughly 90% recorded once. The sequencing sample was made of peripheral blood. This receptor was obtained from a woman aged 45-59 years with active or convalescent COVID-19. The chain employs TRBV24-1 and TRBJ1-1; 7 bases line up with TRBD1. The CDR3 is CATSDPSSGGTEAFF. As DNA, the CDR3 is TGTGCCACCAGTGACCCCTCCTCAGGGGGCACTGAAGCTTTCTTT.